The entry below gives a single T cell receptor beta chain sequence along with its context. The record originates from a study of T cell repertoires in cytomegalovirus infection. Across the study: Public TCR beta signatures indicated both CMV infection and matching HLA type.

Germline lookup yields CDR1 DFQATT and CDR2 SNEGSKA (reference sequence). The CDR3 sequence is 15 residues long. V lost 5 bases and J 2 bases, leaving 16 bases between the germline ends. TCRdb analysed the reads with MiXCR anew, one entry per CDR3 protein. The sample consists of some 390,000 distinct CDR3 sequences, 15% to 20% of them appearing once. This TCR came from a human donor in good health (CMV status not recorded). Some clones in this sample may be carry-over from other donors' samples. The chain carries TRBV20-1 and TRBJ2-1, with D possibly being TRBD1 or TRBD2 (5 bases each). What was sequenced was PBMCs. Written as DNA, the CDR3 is TGCAGTGCTGCCCTGGGGCCGGGAACCTACAATGAGCAGTTCTTC. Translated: CSAALGPGTYNEQFF.